The TCR beta chain under discussion was sequenced for a study of blood T cell repertoires in COVID-19. Study-wide background: Samples taken during acute and convalescent COVID-19 were collected in the United States, Italy and Spain. In each case, the material was cDNA or gDNA derived from T cells, B-cell-depleted T cells, or PBMCs.

As handled by the study authors: Reference gene primers were amplified, and this amplification served to estimate nucleated cell counts. Method: immunoSEQ multiplex PCR; TCRdb's copy keeps in-frame clones and lacks some. V, J and clone size were drawn from that table, and D and trimming were deduced from the DNA. The sample has about 300,000 clones; around 86% are singletons. The germline V and J ends were trimmed by 5 bases and 13 bases, with 12 bases remaining between them. The length of the CDR3 is 11 residues. The germline V gene encodes CDR1 LGHDT and CDR2 YNNKEL (reference sequence). The chain links TRBV3-1 (or the pseudogene TRBV3-2) to TRBJ2-1; TRBD2 might be the D (6 bases). Sequenced material: peripheral blood. The clonotype originates from a man in his 70s with acute or convalescent COVID-19. The CDR3 bases are TGTGCCAGCAGCTCCTTCGGGAGACAGTTCTTC. Translating gives CASSSFGRQFF.